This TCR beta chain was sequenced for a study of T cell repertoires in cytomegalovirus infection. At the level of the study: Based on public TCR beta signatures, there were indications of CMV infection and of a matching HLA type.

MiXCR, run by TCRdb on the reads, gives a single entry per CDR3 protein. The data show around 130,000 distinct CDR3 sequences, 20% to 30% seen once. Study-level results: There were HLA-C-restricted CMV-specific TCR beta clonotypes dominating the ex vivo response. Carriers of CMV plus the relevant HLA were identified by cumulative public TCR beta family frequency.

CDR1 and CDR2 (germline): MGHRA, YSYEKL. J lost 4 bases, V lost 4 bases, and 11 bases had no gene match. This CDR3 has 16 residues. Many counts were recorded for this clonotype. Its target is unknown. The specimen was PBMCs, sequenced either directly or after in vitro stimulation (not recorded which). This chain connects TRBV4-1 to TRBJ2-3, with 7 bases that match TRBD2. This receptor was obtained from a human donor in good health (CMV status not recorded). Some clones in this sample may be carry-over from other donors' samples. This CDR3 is CASSLFGGSLSDTQYF. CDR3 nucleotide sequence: TGCGCCAGCAGCCTCTTTGGCGGGAGCCTTTCAGATACGCAGTATTTT.